These T cell receptor beta chains were read from a single sample in a study of neurological immune-mediated disorders. TCRdb fed the 5' RACE reads into MiXCR, producing one record per CDR3 protein. Here the sample spans about 49,000 distinct CDR3 sequences, 10% to 15% being singletons. Sequences were obtained from PBMCs. These receptors came from a male donor with HTLV-1-associated myelopathy (HAM/TSP). Each CDR3 is given with its conserved first and last residue. Fields, in order: J gene, V gene, D gene, clone size, CDR3 protein, CDR3 DNA. A D gene is named only where the DNA matches it firmly. Clone sizes are given selectively: once, few, many, or a class where the clone is expanded.

TRBJ2-1 TRBV5-4 TRBD2 many CASSPGGIQMYNEQFF TGTGCCAGCAGCCCGGGGGGGATACAGATGTACAATGAGCAGTTCTTC
TRBJ2-2 TRBV4-3 TRBD2 many CASSQDPPGGAANTGELFF TGCGCCAGCAGCCAAGACCCCCCGGGGGGAGCGGCGAACACCGGGGAGCTGTTTTTT
TRBJ2-3 TRBV10-1 - many CATSRGTITDTQYF TGCGCCACCTCTCGGGGAACTATCACAGATACGCAGTATTTT
TRBJ2-7 TRBV15 - many CATSRSTASYEQYF TGTGCCACCAGCAGAAGCACAGCGTCCTACGAGCAGTACTTC
TRBJ2-1 TRBV7-2 - - CASSFSGGRSNEQFF TGTGCCAGCAGTTTCTCAGGGGGGAGGTCAAATGAGCAGTTCTTC
TRBJ1-6 TRBV7-2 - many CASRQQGNSPLHF TGTGCCAGCAGACAACAGGGAAATTCACCCCTCCACTTT
TRBJ2-2 TRBV7-3 - many CASTEGGGGELFF TGTGCCTCCACCGAGGGAGGCGGCGGGGAGCTGTTTTTT
TRBJ2-5 TRBV7-6 - many CASSLARETQYF TGTGCCAGCAGCTTAGCGCGAGAGACCCAGTACTTC
TRBJ2-7 TRBV7-2 - many CASSPSRTATYEQYF TGTGCCAGCAGCCCCTCCCGGACAGCGACCTACGAGCAGTACTTC
TRBJ1-2 TRBV5-1 - many CASSPQGSDGYTF TGCGCCAGCAGCCCACAGGGAAGCGATGGCTACACCTTC
TRBJ2-5 TRBV20-1 TRBD1 many CSARAPDDRVETQYF TGCAGTGCTAGAGCCCCAGATGACAGGGTAGAGACCCAGTACTTC
TRBJ1-1 TRBV12-3/TRBV12-4 TRBD1 many CASSKQGGDTEAFF TGTGCCAGCAGCAAACAGGGGGGCGACACTGAAGCTTTCTTT
TRBJ2-1 TRBV12-5 - many CASGLGEFSYNEQFF TGTGCTAGTGGTTTGGGGGAGTTCTCCTACAATGAGCAGTTCTTC
TRBJ2-7 TRBV11-3 - many CASSYAPYEQYF TGTGCCAGCAGCTACGCTCCCTACGAGCAGTACTTC
TRBJ2-3 TRBV12-3/TRBV12-4 - many CASSRNTQYF TGTGCCAGCAGTCGCAATACGCAGTATTTT
TRBJ2-3 TRBV7-2 TRBD1 many CASSPGVNRRGLSTDTQYF TGTGCCAGCAGCCCCGGTGTGAACAGAAGGGGGCTAAGCACAGATACGCAGTATTTT
TRBJ2-1 TRBV6-5 TRBD1 many CASSYSITGVNEQFF TGTGCCAGCAGTTACTCGATTACAGGGGTCAATGAGCAGTTCTTC
TRBJ1-1 TRBV10-1 TRBD1 many CASSESDRVKAFF TGCGCCAGCAGTGAGTCGGACAGGGTCAAAGCTTTCTTT
TRBJ1-1 TRBV7-2 TRBD1 many CASSLGRGWGNTEAFF TGTGCCAGCAGCTTGGGCAGGGGGTGGGGGAACACTGAAGCTTTCTTT
TRBJ2-5 TRBV12-3/TRBV12-4 - many CASSLWQTGETQYF TGTGCCAGCAGTTTGTGGCAGACGGGAGAGACCCAGTACTTC
TRBJ1-1 TRBV6-1 - many CASDHQMRSEAFF TGTGCCAGCGACCACCAGATGAGGTCTGAAGCTTTCTTT
TRBJ2-7 TRBV7-9 - - CASSLGRFGSYEQYF TGTGCCAGCAGCTTAGGTCGGTTTGGGTCCTACGAGCAGTACTTC
TRBJ1-3 TRBV9 - few CASSEVTGGNTIYF TGTGCCAGCAGCGAGGTTACTGGGGGAAACACCATATATTTT
TRBJ2-2 TRBV29-1 - many CSVEVRVAGELFF TGCAGCGTTGAGGTCAGGGTGGCCGGGGAGCTGTTTTTT
TRBJ2-1 TRBV20-1 TRBD1 - CSTIQGSNEQFF TGCAGTACTATACAGGGGAGCAATGAGCAGTTCTTC
TRBJ2-1 TRBV28 - many CASSLGGPPGEQFF TGTGCCAGCAGTTTAGGGGGCCCGCCGGGTGAGCAGTTCTTC
TRBJ1-4 TRBV20-1 - many CSARDRRTYNEKLFF TGCAGTGCTAGAGATCGCCGGACCTATAATGAAAAACTGTTTTTT
TRBJ2-5 TRBV5-1 - many CASSLSDLQETQYF TGCGCCAGCAGCTTGTCAGATTTACAAGAGACCCAGTACTTC
TRBJ2-3 TRBV4-2 - many CASAPAGDTQYF TGTGCCAGCGCCCCAGCCGGGGATACGCAGTATTTT
TRBJ2-5 TRBV10-1 - many CASSERTDVTQYF TGCGCCAGCAGTGAGAGGACAGACGTTACCCAGTACTTC
TRBJ2-5 TRBV27 TRBD2 many CASRPLGGGETQYF TGTGCCAGCAGACCCTTGGGGGGGGGGGAGACCCAGTACTTC
TRBJ2-2 TRBV7-2 TRBD1 once CASSLYPTGTAFGTGEMFF TGTGCCAGCAGCCTCTACCCGACTGGGACAGCCTTTGGGACCGGGGAAATGTTTTTT
TRBJ2-1 TRBV7-2 - many CASSLSRGWNNEQFF TGTGCCAGCAGCTTGAGTAGGGGGTGGAACAATGAGCAGTTCTTC
TRBJ2-1 TRBV4-2 TRBD2 many CASSQRGFSYNEQFF TGTGCCAGCAGCCAGCGGGGGTTCTCCTACAATGAGCAGTTCTTC
TRBJ1-2 TRBV20-1 - many CSASTLNPYGYTF TGCAGTGCTAGCACACTAAACCCCTATGGCTACACCTTC
TRBJ2-6 TRBV12-3/TRBV12-4 TRBD1 many CASSLETLSVRDRVVTGANVLTF TGTGCCAGCAGTTTAGAGACCCTATCGGTGAGGGACAGGGTAGTGACGGGGGCCAACGTCCTGACTTTC
TRBJ1-5 TRBV4-2 TRBD1 many CASSQLGQGRQPQHF TGTGCCAGCAGCCAGTTGGGACAGGGAAGACAGCCCCAGCATTTT
TRBJ1-6 TRBV7-9 - many CASSNNGGRGGGSPLHF TGTGCCAGCAGCAACAACGGGGGGCGGGGAGGTGGTTCACCCCTCCACTTT
TRBJ2-2 TRBV20-1 TRBD2 many CSASRLRGDTGELFF TGCAGTGCTAGTAGGTTGCGGGGGGACACCGGGGAGCTGTTTTTT
TRBJ2-7 TRBV20-1 - many CSAPTGRSYEQYF TGCAGTGCCCCGACAGGGAGGTCCTACGAGCAGTACTTC
TRBJ2-1 TRBV7-2 - many CASSYSGEQFF TGTGCCAGCAGCTACAGCGGTGAGCAGTTCTTC
TRBJ1-2 TRBV4-3 - many CASSQGTRRFYGYTF TGCGCCAGCAGCCAAGGCACGAGAAGATTCTATGGCTACACCTTC
TRBJ2-7 TRBV20-1 TRBD1 many CSARDPGQVYEQYF TGCAGTGCTAGAGATCCCGGACAGGTCTACGAGCAGTACTTC
TRBJ2-3 TRBV6-5 TRBD1 many CASSYTGGAGTDTQYF TGTGCCAGCAGTTATACAGGGGGCGCGGGCACAGATACGCAGTATTTT